The source of this T cell receptor beta chain is a study of T cells in Graves' hyperthyroidism and ophthalmopathy. Amplification yielded TCR beta CDR3 regions, with RNA transcripts as the source. A first-round RT-PCR of the TCR CDR3 used the HTBI primer set. Each CDR3 protein is one row after TCRdb ran MiXCR on the multiplex PCR reads. The sample includes 450,000 to 650,000 distinct CDR3 sequences, roughly 18% of them seen just once. The length of the CDR3 is 14 residues. The germline CDR1 and CDR2 sequences are DFQATT and SNEGSKA (reference sequence). The ends were cut back, 4 bases at V and 0 bases at J, with 12 bases in the middle.

Sequenced material: blood. This receptor was identified in a woman younger than 30 with Graves' ophthalmopathy. The J gene is TRBJ1-1, the V gene TRBV20-1; D is perhaps TRBD1 (6 bases). The CDR3 DNA is TGCAGTGCTACCCCAGGGGCAATGAACACTGAAGCTTTCTTT. Translation gives CSATPGAMNTEAFF.